Detailed here is one T cell receptor (beta chain). TCRdb's table, derived via immunoSEQ multiplex PCR, lists solely in-frame clones and lacks some. The repertoire holds about 6,900 clones, with under 30% as singletons. CDR3 length: 14 amino acids. The trim removed 5 bases at V and 6 bases at J, leaving 7 bases unmatched. From germline, CDR1 is LNHDA and CDR2 SQIVND (reference sequence). The source of the sample is a study of graft-versus-host responses after intestinal transplantation. This sample comprised alloreactive CD4+ T cells from a mixed lymphocyte reaction culture, obtained before transplantation. Subset specified: CFSE-low proliferating T cells sorted from approximately 6-day pre-transplant mixed lymphocyte reaction (GvH or HvG direction). This TCR derives from a human patient who was an organ donor for intestinal transplantation. The genes are TRBV19 and TRBJ2-7; 10 bases map to TRBD2. CDR3 DNA: TGTGCCAGTAGTTTAGCGGGAGGCCGGGTCGAGCAGTACTTC. This codes for CASSLAGGRVEQYF.